The next 23 T cell receptor beta chains were all read from a single sample in a study of somatic mutations in cytotoxic T cells in rheumatoid arthritis. Data came from immunoSEQ multiplex PCR; TCRdb stores just in-frame clones and leaves some out. The table has 2,000 to 2,500 clones, under 85% seen once. This material consisted of CD8+ T cells sorted from blood, taken at a follow-up visit. These receptors came from a man aged 65 to 79 with rheumatoid arthritis.

The chain couples TRBV11-2 to TRBJ2-7, with 7 bases lining up with TRBD1. The germline gives CDR1 SGHAT, CDR2 FQNNGV. J gave up 2 bases and V 3 bases, and 7 bases lay outside the gene matches. The CDR3 totals 15 residues. CDR3 DNA: TGTGCCAGCAGCTTTTCGACAGGGAGCGCCTACGAGCAGTACTTC. Protein sequence: CASSFSTGSAYEQYF. Using reference TRBV11-2 and TRBJ2-7 for the parts outside the CDR3, the full variable domain is EAGVAQSPRYKIIEKRQSVAFWCNPISGHATLYWYQQILGQGPKLLIQFQNNGVVDDSQLPKDRFSAERLKGVDSTLKIQPAKLEDSAVYLCASSFSTGSAYEQYFGPGTRLTVT.

The CDR3 loop reads CASSESGDRGREKLFF. CDR3 nucleotides: TGTGCCAGCAGTGAGTCTGGGGACAGGGGGCGCGAAAAACTGTTTTTT. J is TRBJ1-4 and V is TRBV2; TRBD1 aligns across 12 bases. Germline-derived CDR1 and CDR2 are SNHLY and FYNNEI. The CDR3 consists of 16 residues. V lost 3 bases, J lost 8 bases, and 7 bases stayed unmatched.

The J gene is TRBJ1-4, the V gene TRBV4-1, with D perhaps TRBD1 (6 bases). This CDR3 is built from 17 residues. Germline V gene sequence: CDR1 MGHRA, CDR2 YSYEKL. V shed 5 bases and J shed 7 bases, with 23 bases lying between them. CDR3 loop: CASSVLGETGFGEKLFF. The CDR3 DNA sequence: TGCGCCAGCAGCGTATTGGGGGAAACAGGGTTCGGTGAAAAACTGTTTTTT.

This clone was observed a single time. The chain links TRBV7-9 to TRBJ2-3, with TRBD1 matching over 7 bases. From germline, CDR1 is SEHNR and CDR2 FQNEAQ (reference sequence). The CDR3 runs to 16 residues. Losses at the gene ends were 3 bases for V and 2 bases for J; bases not matched to a gene: 8. The CDR3 here is CASSFVQGLPTDTQYF. The DNA of the CDR3 is TGTGCCAGCAGCTTCGTACAGGGGCTACCCACAGATACGCAGTATTTT.

V and J are TRBV7-9 and TRBJ1-1; D is unclear. V was clipped by 7 bases and J by 0 bases, with 9 bases between them. Germline V CDR1 and CDR2: SEHNR, FQNEAQ (reference sequence). CDR3 length equals 13 residues. The chain's CDR3 is CASIRAVNTEAFF. The CDR3 region has the DNA TGTGCCAGCATAAGGGCAGTGAACACTGAAGCTTTCTTT. The full variable domain, in which reference TRBV7-9 and TRBJ1-1 provide the parts outside the CDR3, is DTGVSQNPRHKITKRGQNVTFRCDPISEHNRLYWYRQTLGQGPEFLTYFQNEAQLEKSRLLSDRFSAERPKGSFSTLEIQRTEQGDSAMYLCASIRAVNTEAFFGQGTRLTVV.

The chain recombines TRBV5-6 with TRBJ2-5, with D perhaps TRBD2 (5 bases). The germline V and J ends were trimmed by 4 bases and 5 bases, with 18 bases remaining between them. Germline-derived CDR1 and CDR2 are SGHDT and YYEEEE. The CDR3 is 15 residues long. CDR3 amino acids: CASSPRLRAWETQYF. CDR3 sequence (DNA): TGTGCCAGCAGCCCCCGGTTGAGGGCGTGGGAGACCCAGTACTTC.

Only a few counts were recorded for this clone. The rearrangement uses TRBV5-6 and TRBJ2-1, with 9 positions matching TRBD1. V lost 0 bases to trimming and J lost 2 bases; unmatched junction nucleotides: 0. The CDR3 consists of 15 residues. Germline V gene sequence: CDR1 SGHDT, CDR2 YYEEEE. CDR3 amino acids: CASSLGDRAYNEQFF. The CDR3 DNA is TGTGCCAGCAGCTTGGGGGACAGGGCCTACAATGAGCAGTTCTTC. The full variable domain, rest sourced from reference TRBV5-6 and TRBJ2-1, is DAGVTQSPTHLIKTRGQQVTLRCSPKSGHDTVSWYQQALGQGPQFIFQYYEEEERQRGNFPDRFSGHQFPNYSSELNVNALLLGDSALYLCASSLGDRAYNEQFFGPGTRLTVL.

CDR3 nucleotides: TGTGCCAGCAGCTTGTGGGGGTACGAGACCCAGTACTTC. Encoded protein: CASSLWGYETQYF. V usage is TRBV5-8 and J usage is TRBJ2-5, with D perhaps given as TRBD1 or TRBD2 (5 bases each). V was pared by 1 base and J by 5 bases, with 9 bases between. This CDR3 is 13 amino acids long. Looked up from germline, CDR1 is SGHTS and CDR2 is YDEGEE.

The genes are TRBV6-1 and TRBJ2-7; D not resolved. CDR3 length: 16 residues. The V gene lost 2 bases and the J gene lost 0 bases, with 14 bases spanning the gap. Germline CDR1 and CDR2: MNHNS and SASEGT. The CDR3 spells CASSEYSPKYSYEQYF. The CDR3 DNA is TGTGCCAGCAGTGAATATTCACCGAAGTACTCCTACGAGCAGTACTTC.

The chain is built from TRBV29-1 and TRBJ2-7; 11 bases are a match to TRBD1. The CDR3 sequence is 17 residues long. Trimming at V came to 4 bases and at J to 2 bases, leaving 13 bases not matched to a gene. Per germline, CDR1 SQVTM and CDR2 ANQGSEA. Here the CDR3 DNA reads TGCAGCGTTGGGGGACAGGGGGTCCAACTTAATGCCTACGAGCAGTACTTC. This translates into CSVGGQGVQLNAYEQYF.

This clone showed up just once. The CDR3: CASSHNHGISYEQYF. DNA of the CDR3: TGCGCCAGCAGCCATAATCACGGGATCTCCTACGAGCAGTACTTC. This chain links TRBV4-1 with TRBJ2-5; tentatively, D is TRBD2 (5 bases). The DNA end favors TRBJ2-7, so the J call may be wrong. Per the germline V gene, CDR1 is MGHRA and CDR2 is YSYEKL. The length of the CDR3 is 15 residues.

This clone was observed a handful of times. CDR3 nucleotide sequence: TGTGCCAGCAGTACCGACAGGGGGCAGACCTACGAGCAGTACTTC. Translation gives CASSTDRGQTYEQYF. The chain uses TRBV27 and TRBJ2-7; 10 bases fit TRBD1. The CDR3 spans 15 residues. Germline values: CDR1 MNHEY, CDR2 SMNVEV (reference sequence). V was clipped by 5 bases and J by 2 bases; unmatched bases: 6.

This clone appeared a few times. The chain links TRBV4-1 to TRBJ1-3; D is unresolved. This CDR3 is 13 amino acids long. The germline CDR1 and CDR2 sequences are MGHRA and YSYEKL. The V end was cut by 2 bases, the J end by 7 bases, with 9 bases between. The CDR3 sequence: CASSQTLGNTIYF. DNA for the CDR3: TGCGCCAGCAGCCAAACCCTGGGCAACACCATATATTTT.

The chain couples TRBV5-8 to TRBJ2-5; 11 bases map to TRBD2. This CDR3 has 16 amino acids. Looked up from germline, CDR1 is SGHTS and CDR2 is YDEGEE. V lost 4 bases and J lost 0; bases outside the gene matches: 5. The CDR3 coding sequence is TGTGCCAGCAGCCACATTAGCGGGGGGGACCAAGAGACCCAGTACTTC. Amino acids: CASSHISGGDQETQYF.

This sequence joins TRBV4-1 and TRBJ1-5, with 7 bases that match TRBD1. The junction had 3 bases not matched to a gene; V was cut back by 1 base and J by 3 bases. The CDR3 covers 15 residues. CDR1 and CDR2 (germline): MGHRA, YSYEKL. This CDR3 reads CASSQAQGDNQPQHF. In DNA form, the CDR3 reads TGCGCCAGCAGCCAAGCCCAGGGGGACAATCAGCCCCAGCATTTT.

Note on this clone: At one boundary the junction diverges from the germline segment, which might be a read error. The V call is TRBV5-4, the J call TRBJ2-2; tentatively, D is TRBD1 (5 bases). The CDR3 is 16 residues long. Germline CDR1 is SGHNT and CDR2 is YYREEE (reference sequence). Here the CDR3 DNA reads TGTACCAGCAGCCCTGCCGACAGTCTCTCATACGGGGAGCTGTTTTTT. It encodes CTSSPADSLSYGELFF.

This clone was picked up a small number of times. The rearrangement uses TRBV2 and TRBJ1-3; D gene unclear. Trimming stripped 6 bases from V and 3 bases from J, with 21 bases between. Per germline, CDR1 SNHLY and CDR2 FYNNEI. This CDR3 is 17 amino acids long. Here the CDR3 DNA reads TGTGCCAGCAGATCCCCCCCGGGAGAGGAGTTTGGAAACACCATATATTTT. It encodes CASRSPPGEEFGNTIYF. Supplemented by reference TRBV2 and TRBJ1-3, the full variable domain reads EPEVTQTPSHQVTQMGQEVILRCVPISNHLYFYWYRQILGQKVEFLVSFYNNEISEKSEIFDDQFSVERPDGSNFTLKIRSTKLEDSAMYFCASRSPPGEEFGNTIYFGEGSWLTVV.

This clone was counted a few times. The chain has TRBV28 and TRBJ2-1; 7 bases agree with TRBD1. J gave up 0 bases and V 3 bases, and 8 bases lay outside the gene matches. Looked up from germline, CDR1 is MDHEN and CDR2 is SYDVKM. The CDR3 totals 17 residues. The CDR3 loop reads CASSFPPGQSSYNEQFF. The CDR3 DNA follows: TGTGCCAGCAGTTTTCCCCCGGGACAGAGCTCCTACAATGAGCAGTTCTTC.

The CDR3 nucleotides are TGTGCCAGCAGCGTAGAGAGAGGGGACAGGGTGCCTGAAGCTTTCTTT. Its protein product is CASSVERGDRVPEAFF. This sequence joins TRBV9 and TRBJ1-1; 9 nucleotides line up with TRBD1. This CDR3 is built from 16 residues. Germline loops: CDR1 SGDLS, CDR2 YYNGEE. V lost 0 bases, J lost 6 bases, and 9 bases stayed unmatched.

V usage is TRBV18 and J usage is TRBJ2-1; TRBD2 matches 10 bases. V shed 6 bases and J 6 bases; nucleotides not matched to a gene: 11. The length of the CDR3 is 16 residues. CDR1 and CDR2 (germline): KGHSH, LQKENI. The CDR3 region has the DNA TGTGCCAGCTCGCTTGCCGAGAGCGGGGGGGCCAATGAGCAGTTCTTC. This sequence encodes CASSLAESGGANEQFF.

V and J are TRBV10-3 and TRBJ1-1; no clear D. Germline V gives CDR1 ENHRY, CDR2 SYGVKD. Trimming cost V 0 bases and J 7 bases, with 12 bases left between them. The CDR3 has 14 residues. The CDR3 DNA reads as TGTGCCATCAGTGAGTCAGGATCCTGGGGTGAAGCTTTCTTT. It codes for CAISESGSWGEAFF.

V is TRBV6-1 and J is TRBJ2-3, with 10 nucleotides matching TRBD1. With V trimmed by 3 bases and J by 5 bases, 8 bases remained unmatched. The germline V gene encodes CDR1 MNHNS and CDR2 SASEGT. This CDR3 is 16 amino acids long. The CDR3 nucleotides read TGTGCCAGCAGTGATATTGTGACAGGGGGCGGAGATACGCAGTATTTT. Its translation: CASSDIVTGGGDTQYF.

V usage is TRBV11-2 and J usage is TRBJ1-1; D call uncertain. There are 14 residues in the CDR3. Germline CDR1 SGHAT, CDR2 FQNNGV. V lost 3 bases and J lost 1, with 9 bases in between. CDR3 protein: CASSLAGRNTEAFF. In nucleotides, the CDR3 is TGTGCCAGCAGCTTGGCAGGCAGGAACACTGAAGCTTTCTTT.